These 2 T cell receptor beta chains were all obtained from the same sample, sequenced in a study of PD-1 blockade in classical Hodgkin lymphoma (TCRdb year 2020). The sample's time point label, in plain terms: cycle 4 day 1 (C4D1), after less than 7 weeks of nivolumab. Every trial patient had relapsed after autologous stem cell transplantation, and cohorts A, B and C differed in prior brentuximab vedotin exposure. Library generation was performed with the immunoSEQ multiplex PCR assay. This is the immuneACCESS table as TCRdb keeps it, with only in-frame sequences that have V and J called. A part of the clones is gone; compared with another copy, unresolved V genes explain less than half, and the rest is unexplained. This sample is represented by about 21,000 clones; approximately 80% of them were singletons. The ten largest clones take up 7.2% of the sample. Sequenced material: peripheral blood mononuclear cells (PBMCs), taken before the fourth cycle of nivolumab. These receptors all come from a human donor with classical Hodgkin lymphoma.

The chain is built from TRBV28 and TRBJ2-5, with TRBD1 identical over 9 bases. J gave up 3 bases and V 5 bases, and 16 bases lay outside the gene matches. Germline assignment: CDR1 MDHEN and CDR2 SYDVKM. This CDR3 region has 18 residues. CDR3 bases: TGTGCCAGCAGTGGCCGAGCGGGACAGGGCAGGCTAAAAGAGACCCAGTACTTC. It yields the protein CASSGRAGQGRLKETQYF.

The V gene is TRBV5-4, the J gene TRBJ2-5, with 12 bases matching TRBD2. Germline V gene data show CDR1 as SGHNT and CDR2 as YYREEE (reference sequence). The V gene end was trimmed by 0 bases and the J gene end by 4 bases; junction bases not matched to a gene: 7. This CDR3 is built from 17 residues. Here the CDR3 DNA reads TGTGCCAGCAGCTTGGGGCCCCTAGCGGGAGGGCGAGAGACCCAGTACTTC. Translation gives CASSLGPLAGGRETQYF.